The subject of this entry is one TCR beta chain. Its antigen has not been determined. There are no base qualities to consult, and no much larger clone falls within one base. TCRbeta CDR3 regions were amplified from genomic DNA by means of the immunoSEQ Assay, a bias-controlled multiplex PCR. For the original study's pipeline: The number of nucleated cells in each sample was estimated by amplification of reference gene primers within the assay. To quantify the absolute abundance of each unique TCRbeta CDR3 rearrangement, sequence reads were collapsed and filtered. For each sample, productive Simpson clonality was calculated as the square root of Simpson's diversity index across productive rearrangements. In TCRdb, the immuneACCESS table is reduced to in-frame sequences with V and J assigned. These tables do not hold every clone; where another copy was compared, an unresolved V gene accounts for under half, and the others remain unexplained. V and J calls and clone size are those listed in that table; D and trimming were worked out from the DNA. The sample table holds 53,000 or so clones, of which 70% to 85% were seen once. The ten largest clones represent more than 13% of the sample.

This entry belongs to a study of blood T cell repertoires in COVID-19 (TCRdb year 2020). The study in broad terms: Samples covering the acute and convalescent phases of COVID-19 were provided by collaborators in the United States, Italy and Spain. The prospective study material was composed of cDNA or gDNA derived from T cells, B-cell-depleted T cells, or PBMCs. Deeply sampled blood TCRbeta repertoires from subjects exposed to, actively infected with, or recovered from COVID-19 were included in the dataset. A freely available public database, intended as a resource for researchers studying the immune response to SARS-CoV-2, is where the repertoires were released. Samples were obtained from the ongoing ImmuneRACE study (first 160 participants) and from 1,200 or so subjects provided by 6 global collaborators. Nearly every sample came with metadata listing a de-identified subject ID, COVID-19 status, age in years and sex. HLA class I and class II types, where available, came from metadata supplied by the sample provider rather than from assay-based typing.

From a lookup of the germline V gene, CDR1 and CDR2 are SGDLS and YYNGEE. The CDR3, cysteine through phenylalanine, is 20 amino acids long. The only DNA kept is the CDR3, 60 bases in frame from the first base. Trimming leaves V shorter by 0 bases and J shorter by 0 bases, with the junction holding 11 bases beyond the gene matches. Whole blood was collected in K2EDTA tubes by collaborating institutions according to the institutions' own protocols. Collaborator samples were shipped for TCRbeta analysis as frozen whole blood, isolated PBMCs, or DNA extracted from either sample type. The paper's findings and limits, for the study overall: The quantity of clinical and demographic metadata differed by source and by participant and was supplied without curation.

The sample comprised peripheral blood. The TCR sequence derives from a human donor in a cohort sampled during active COVID-19. In this chain, TRBV9 is recombined with TRBJ2-3; a stretch of 12 junction bases matches TRBD2. This receptor has the CDR3 CASSVGPWLAGGTSTDTQYF. The nucleotides read TGTGCCAGCAGCGTAGGTCCTTGGCTAGCGGGGGGGACTAGCACAGATACGCAGTATTTT.